This T cell receptor (beta chain) appears in the sequencing data of a study of T-cell reconstitution after alpha-beta-depleted transplantation in children. General observations from the study: Surviving recipient T cells and thymic progenitors produced the high day-60 TCRbeta diversity seen in some patients. One year after transplant, T-cell counts and diversity came mostly from newly produced T cells. It was reported that alpha-beta T cells came from several hundred expanded graft clones (about two months after transplant).

With regard to this clonotype: Its antigen is still unknown.

For TCRbeta, the library was prepared with unique molecular identifiers. TCRdb analysed the PCR reads with MiXCR anew, one entry per CDR3 protein. Of under 100,000 distinct CDR3 sequences in the sample, 15% are singletons; the top ten hold about 20%. V was clipped by 5 bases and J by 4 bases; unmatched bases: 11. In germline, CDR1 is SEHNR, CDR2 FQNEAQ (reference sequence). CDR3 length equals 16 residues. This material consisted of PBMCs, mostly from graft donor cells, taken 180 days after TCRalphabeta/CD19-depleted stem cell transplant. The TCR originated in a male patient aged 2 to 9 who had a stem cell transplant for acute lymphoblastic leukemia, so the T cells may come from the graft donor. The chain combines TRBV7-9 with TRBJ2-7; 10 nucleotides match TRBD1. CDR3 sequence: CASSPPDRGKGYEQYF. DNA for the CDR3: TGTGCCAGCAGCCCGCCGGACAGGGGGAAAGGGTACGAGCAGTACTTC.